Each of the 21 T cell receptor beta chains below was sequenced from the same sample in a study of cytomegalovirus exposure and HLA in healthy donors. Here immunoSEQ multiplex PCR was the method, and the copy in TCRdb shows in-frame clones only, minus some. The data hold about 150,000 clones, with roughly four fifths observed a single time. The sequenced sample consisted of PBMCs. The receptor source for this set is a man aged 30-40 years in good health and CMV-seropositive.

This chain joins TRBV4-3 and TRBJ2-1; D possibly corresponds to TRBD2 (6 bases). CDR1 and CDR2 (germline): LGHNA, YSLEER. V lost 5 bases and J 8 bases, leaving 16 bases between the germline ends. The CDR3 sequence is 14 residues long. CDR3 sequence: CASSEGFGSHEQFF. As DNA, the CDR3 is TGCGCCAGCAGCGAGGGATTCGGGAGCCATGAGCAGTTCTTC.

As DNA, the CDR3 is TGTGCCAGTAGGTCCGCTGAGGGCCGCTCCTACAATGAGCAGTTCTTC. It yields the protein CASRSAEGRSYNEQFF. This chain uses TRBV19 with TRBJ2-1; maybe TRBD2 (5 bases). V was pared by 6 bases and J by 0 bases, with 15 bases between. The CDR3 runs 16 residues. Germline V gene lookup returns CDR1 LNHDA and CDR2 SQIVND (reference sequence).

The table lists this clone with a few counts. This chain uses TRBV7-6 with TRBJ2-7, with TRBD2 as a possible D gene (5 bases). V lost 5 bases, J lost 3 bases, and 14 bases lay in between. The CDR3 is made up of 14 amino acids. CDR1 and CDR2 from the germline V gene are SGHVS and FNYEAQ. The CDR3: CASSPSYRDYEQYF. Here the CDR3 DNA reads TGTGCCAGCAGCCCGAGCTACCGGGACTACGAGCAGTACTTC.

J is TRBJ2-7 and V is TRBV15, with 10 nucleotides matching TRBD2. CDR3 length: 16 amino acids. J gave up 6 bases and V 4 bases, and 12 bases lay outside the gene matches. Germline loops: CDR1 LNHNV, CDR2 YYDKDF (reference sequence). CDR3 DNA sequence: TGTGCCACCAGCACCCTTCTCAGGACTAGCGGTCGCGAGCAGTACTTC. Its protein is CATSTLLRTSGREQYF. The full variable domain, its missing parts supplied by reference TRBV15 and TRBJ2-7, is DAMVIQNPRYQVTQFGKPVTLSCSQTLNHNVMYWYQQKSSQAPKLLFHYYDKDFNNEADTPDNFQSRRPNTSFCFLDIRSPGLGDTAMYLCATSTLLRTSGREQYFGPGTRLTVT.

This clone is a singleton in its sample. The V and J genes are TRBV5-8 and TRBJ1-1; D might be TRBD1 (5 bases). In germline, CDR1 is SGHTS, CDR2 YDEGEE. This CDR3 contains 17 residues. The V end was cut by 0 bases, the J end by 0 bases, with 15 bases between. CDR3 bases: TGTGCCAGCAGCTTGGGGACATCGACCTCTATGAACACTGAAGCTTTCTTT. Its protein product is CASSLGTSTSMNTEAFF.

The CDR3 loop reads CASSQGGSGVMGDTQYF. DNA of the CDR3: TGTGCCAGCAGCCAAGGAGGTAGCGGGGTGATGGGGGATACGCAGTATTTT. This chain uses TRBV4-2 with TRBJ2-3, with 8 bases fitting TRBD2. This CDR3 has 17 amino acids. The ends lost 1 base at V and 6 bases at J; junction bases unmatched: 12. Germline V gene lookup returns CDR1 LGHNA and CDR2 YNFKEQ.

The table lists this clone with a few counts. The chain is built from TRBV7-2 and TRBJ2-5, with 8 bases that match TRBD2. CDR1 and CDR2 (germline): SGHTA, FQGNSA. The J segment lost 5 bases and the V segment lost 1 base, leaving 6 bases of the junction unmatched. The length of the CDR3 is 15 residues. Here the CDR3 reads CASSLVGREEETQYF. In DNA, the CDR3 is TGTGCCAGCAGCTTAGTGGGGCGGGAGGAGGAGACCCAGTACTTC.

The V call is TRBV7-2, the J call TRBJ2-1, with 7 positions matching TRBD1. The ends lost 5 bases at V and 4 bases at J; junction bases unmatched: 2. The CDR3 sequence is 13 residues long. Germline CDR1 reads SGHTA; CDR2 reads FQGNSA. This CDR3 is CASSRGQYNEQFF. In DNA, the CDR3 is TGTGCCAGCAGCCGGGGACAGTACAATGAGCAGTTCTTC.

The V and J genes are TRBV6-1 and TRBJ2-7; maybe TRBD2 (5 bases). The CDR3 runs 14 residues. Per germline, CDR1 MNHNS and CDR2 SASEGT. V was pared by 1 base and J by 8 bases, with 15 bases between. This CDR3 reads CASSEEFEGIKQYF. In nucleotides, the CDR3 is TGTGCCAGCAGTGAAGAGTTTGAGGGCATCAAGCAGTACTTC.

This chain links TRBV6-4 with TRBJ2-1, with 14 bases fitting TRBD2. Germline V gene data show CDR1 as MRHNA and CDR2 as SNTAGT. V shed 5 bases, J shed 8 bases, and the junction held 5 bases outside the gene matches. This CDR3 spans 15 amino acids. The CDR3 loop is CASSSGLAGVDEQFF. CDR3 DNA sequence: TGTGCCAGCAGTTCGGGACTAGCGGGAGTGGATGAGCAGTTCTTC.

This chain connects TRBV6-1 to TRBJ2-1; D perhaps matches TRBD2 (6 bases). Trimming left V 6 bases short and J 4 bases short, with 13 bases between. CDR3 size: 14 residues. CDR1 MNHNS and CDR2 SASEGT come from the germline V gene. The DNA for the CDR3 is TGTGCCAGCAGCCAAGCGGGCCCTTACAATGAGCAGTTCTTC. Amino acid sequence: CASSQAGPYNEQFF.

The chain has TRBV5-3 and TRBJ1-2, with D perhaps matching TRBD1 (6 bases). TRBV5-3 falls under the ORF class, with uncertain function. V was cut by 3 bases and J by 6 bases, with 18 bases left in between. The CDR3 has 15 amino acids. The CDR3 is CARSSGTPTKDGYTF. In nucleotides, the CDR3 is TGTGCCAGAAGCTCTGGGACACCGACAAAGGATGGCTACACCTTC.

This rearrangement joins TRBV7-2 to TRBJ2-1, with D perhaps TRBD1 (6 bases). The CDR3 sequence is 14 residues long. The V end lost 3 bases, the J end lost 4 bases, and 10 bases lay between the germline ends. Germline loops: CDR1 SGHTA, CDR2 FQGNSA. This chain's CDR3 is CASSFRGGYNEQFF. DNA for the CDR3: TGTGCCAGCAGCTTCAGGGGCGGTTACAATGAGCAGTTCTTC. Supplemented by reference TRBV7-2 and TRBJ2-1, the full variable domain reads GAGVSQSPSNKVTEKGKDVELRCDPISGHTALYWYRQSLGQGLEFLIYFQGNSAPDKSGLPSDRFSAERTGGSVSTLTIQRTQQEDSAVYLCASSFRGGYNEQFFGPGTRLTVL.

This rearrangement joins TRBV2 to TRBJ1-2; TRBD1 aligns across 8 bases. The CDR3 contains 16 residues. Germline CDR1 SNHLY, CDR2 FYNNEI. The V and J ends lost 3 bases and 5 bases, in that order; junction bases with no gene match: 11. The CDR3 reads CASSDTTGAEGYGYTF. The CDR3, as DNA: TGTGCCAGCAGTGATACGACAGGGGCCGAGGGATATGGCTACACCTTC.

This sequence joins TRBV9 and TRBJ1-4; no definite D call. The germline V gene has CDR1 SGDLS and CDR2 YYNGEE. The CDR3 is 15 residues long. V lost 0 bases to trimming and J lost 8 bases, with 14 bases between them. The CDR3, as DNA: TGTGCCAGCAGCGTAGATAAGGGAGGGTTCGAAAAACTGTTTTTT. This codes for CASSVDKGGFEKLFF. The full variable domain, completed using reference TRBV9 and TRBJ1-4, is DSGVTQTPKHLITATGQRVTLRCSPRSGDLSVYWYQQSLDQGLQFLIQYYNGEERAKGNILERFSAQQFPDLHSELNLSSLELGDSALYFCASSVDKGGFEKLFFGSGTQLSVL.

CDR3 coding DNA: TGTGCCAGTAACCACAGGGGACTAGACGAGCAGTACTTC. It encodes CASNHRGLDEQYF. The chain links TRBV19 to TRBJ2-7; possibly TRBD2 for D (8 bases). This CDR3 comprises 13 residues. Deletions cut 7 bases from V and 5 bases from J, with 15 bases between. Per the germline V gene, CDR1 is LNHDA and CDR2 is SQIVND (reference sequence).

CDR3 loop: CASSFYGNDYNEQFF. The CDR3, as DNA: TGTGCCAGCAGCTTTTACGGGAACGATTACAATGAGCAGTTCTTC. The chain recombines TRBV7-8 with TRBJ2-1, with D perhaps TRBD2 (5 bases). CDR1 and CDR2 from the germline V gene are SGHVS and FQNEAQ. Trimming took off 3 bases at V and 4 bases at J, with 13 bases between the two ends. CDR3 length: 15 amino acids.

This chain connects TRBV7-9 to TRBJ1-6; D gene uncertain. CDR1 and CDR2 (germline): SEHNR, FQNEAQ (reference sequence). The CDR3 has 16 amino acids. With 0 bases removed from V and 6 bases from J, the gap between germline ends came to 12 bases. Here the CDR3 reads CASSLAGSEGNSPLHF. DNA for the CDR3: TGTGCCAGCAGCTTAGCCGGGTCCGAGGGTAATTCACCCCTCCACTTT.

The rearrangement uses TRBV19 and TRBJ1-5, with D unresolved. The CDR3 has 13 amino acids. The V gene's germline CDR1 is LNHDA and CDR2 SQIVND (reference sequence). Trimming removed 2 bases at V and 5 bases at J, with 7 bases between. The CDR3 nucleotides are TGTGCCAGTAGTATATCGGGAGATCAGCCCCAGCATTTT. Amino acids: CASSISGDQPQHF.

The chain couples TRBV7-2 to TRBJ2-2; D possibly corresponds to TRBD2 (5 bases). The germline CDR1 and CDR2 sequences are SGHTA and FQGNSA. The V gene lost 5 bases and the J gene lost 4 bases, with 17 bases spanning the gap. The CDR3 runs to 16 residues. The CDR3 here is CASSLWVGEGTGELFF. The DNA for the CDR3 is TGTGCCAGCAGCCTATGGGTGGGAGAGGGCACCGGGGAGCTGTTTTTT. Variable domain in full (rest from reference TRBV7-2 and TRBJ2-2): GAGVSQSPSNKVTEKGKDVELRCDPISGHTALYWYRQSLGQGLEFLIYFQGNSAPDKSGLPSDRFSAERTGGSVSTLTIQRTQQEDSAVYLCASSLWVGEGTGELFFGEGSRLTVL.

This clone was seen a handful of times. This chain links TRBV7-3 with TRBJ1-2; D is uncertain. This CDR3 region has 13 residues. V was clipped by 5 bases and J by 4 bases, with 11 bases between them. CDR1 is SGHTA, CDR2 FQGTGA, per germline. In DNA, the CDR3 is TGTGCCAGCAGCCCGTCGCAGGCCTATGGCTACACCTTC. It encodes CASSPSQAYGYTF.